Below are 20 T cell receptor beta chains sequenced from a single sample in a study of vaccination effects on CD4 cells after COVID-19. These receptors lack a known antigen. Isolation of CD4+ T cells took place after approximately 10 days of culture. Here immunoSEQ multiplex PCR was the method, and the copy in TCRdb shows in-frame clones only, minus some. The sample includes around 60,000 clones, around 80% of them seen just once. The material sequenced was CD4+ T cells from PBMCs cultured without peptide, taken before COVID-19 vaccination. The source of these receptors is a human donor who received a COVID-19 vaccine.

A single count supports this clone. The chain couples TRBV7-2 to TRBJ2-5, with D possibly matching TRBD2 (6 bases). Trimming removed 3 bases at V and 5 bases at J, with 13 bases between. CDR1 is SGHTA, CDR2 FQGNSA, per germline. The CDR3 is 14 residues long. CDR3 sequence (DNA): TGTGCCAGCAGCTTGAGCGGGTGGTGGGAGACCCAGTACTTC. This sequence encodes CASSLSGWWETQYF.

The J gene is TRBJ2-3, the V gene TRBV6-5; TRBD2 aligns across 10 bases. V shed 8 bases, J shed 6 bases, and the junction held 8 bases outside the gene matches. From germline, CDR1 is MNHEY and CDR2 SVGAGI. This CDR3 spans 14 amino acids. CDR3 in amino acids: CASRLAGGRDTQYF. The CDR3 DNA follows: TGTGCCAGCCGTTTAGCGGGGGGACGGGATACGCAGTATTTT.

This chain joins TRBV19 and TRBJ1-2; maybe TRBD1 (5 bases). The germline V gene has CDR1 LNHDA and CDR2 SQIVND (reference sequence). The CDR3 length is 14 residues. Between the trimmed V and J ends, which lost 3 bases and 2 bases, there was a span of 10 bases. CDR3 region: CASSILRDNYGYTF. CDR3 DNA sequence: TGTGCCAGTAGTATTCTCAGGGACAACTATGGCTACACCTTC.

The rearrangement joins TRBV18 to TRBJ1-1; 7 bases fit TRBD1. V was clipped by 5 bases and J by 0 bases; unmatched bases: 3. CDR3 length: 14 amino acids. Germline V lookup: CDR1 KGHSH, CDR2 LQKENI. The CDR3 sequence is CASSTDRVNTEAFF. DNA of the CDR3: TGTGCCAGCTCAACCGACAGGGTGAACACTGAAGCTTTCTTT. The full variable domain, its missing parts supplied by reference TRBV18 and TRBJ1-1, is NAGVMQNPRHLVRRRGQEARLRCSPMKGHSHVYWYRQLPEEGLKFMVYLQKENIIDESGMPKERFSAEFPKEGPSILRIQQVVRGDSAAYFCASSTDRVNTEAFFGQGTRLTVV.

V is TRBV3-1 (or the pseudogene TRBV3-2) and J is TRBJ2-3; D remains ambiguous. This CDR3 comprises 12 residues. Between the trimmed V and J ends, which lost 5 bases and 4 bases, there was a span of 7 bases. The V gene's germline CDR1 is LGHDT and CDR2 YNNKEL (reference sequence). The CDR3 DNA reads as TGTGCCAGCAGCGCCCTGGCAGATACGCAGTATTTT. Translated, it gives CASSALADTQYF.

This clone was found once. This CDR3 is CASSSPLDPGQESSYEQYV. The CDR3 DNA follows: TGTGCCAGCAGTTCTCCCCTGGATCCGGGACAGGAGAGCTCCTACGAGCAGTACGTC. V is TRBV28 and J is TRBJ2-7; 8 bases match TRBD1. The CDR3 is made up of 19 amino acids. V dropped 4 bases and J dropped 0; count of bases not matched to a gene: 17. Germline V gives CDR1 MDHEN, CDR2 SYDVKM.

The V gene is TRBV18, the J gene TRBJ1-1; 12 bases are shared with TRBD1. Germline assignment: CDR1 KGHSH and CDR2 LQKENI. The CDR3 runs 15 residues. V lost 1 base to trimming and J lost 6 bases; unmatched junction nucleotides: 3. CDR3 sequence: CASSPQGTGGPEAFF. Written as DNA, the CDR3 is TGTGCCAGCTCACCACAGGGGACAGGGGGCCCTGAAGCTTTCTTT.

This sequence joins TRBV10-3 and TRBJ2-2; 7 bases are a match to TRBD1. V trimming: 3 bases; J trimming: 5 bases; junction bases outside the gene matches: 3. CDR1 is ENHRY, CDR2 SYGVKD, per germline. The CDR3 has 14 amino acids. CDR3 sequence: CAISEQGFTGELFF. For the CDR3, the DNA is TGTGCCATCAGTGAACAGGGGTTTACCGGGGAGCTGTTTTTT.

The chain links TRBV11-2 to TRBJ2-2; D not resolved. This CDR3 is built from 15 residues. Germline CDR1 reads SGHAT; CDR2 reads FQNNGV. V lost 1 base, J lost 0 bases, and 6 bases lay in between. CDR3 nucleotide sequence: TGTGCCAGCAGCTTAGGGCAGACGAACACCGGGGAGCTGTTTTTT. Translated: CASSLGQTNTGELFF.

This clone was seen once. This chain connects TRBV10-2 to TRBJ2-7; 8 bases align to TRBD2. Germline V gene sequence: CDR1 WSHSY, CDR2 SAAADI. CDR3 length equals 15 residues. Germline trimming cut 3 bases from V and 0 bases from J; bases unmatched to any gene: 4. CDR3 nucleotides: TGCGCCAGCAGTGATCGGGCGGGGGGCTCCTACGAGCAGTACGTC. The encoded protein is CASSDRAGGSYEQYV.

V is TRBV27 and J is TRBJ1-2; 9 bases match TRBD1. There are 16 residues in the CDR3. Unmatched junction bases numbered 8, after V lost 3 bases and J lost 3 bases. Germline-derived CDR1 and CDR2 are MNHEY and SMNVEV (reference sequence). DNA of the CDR3: TGTGCCAGCAGTTTTCAAGGGGACAGGGCTCACTATGGCTACACCTTC. Translation gives CASSFQGDRAHYGYTF.

J is TRBJ2-3 and V is TRBV24-1; D is possibly TRBD2 (5 bases). The CDR3 covers 15 residues. Looked up from germline, CDR1 is KGHDR and CDR2 is SFDVKD. V was clipped by 4 bases and J by 1 base, with 11 bases between them. The CDR3 DNA is TGTGCCACCAGTGAGCGGAGGAAGGGCACAGATACGCAGTATTTT. It encodes CATSERRKGTDTQYF.

This clone came up once. The chain is built from TRBV6-1 and TRBJ1-4; D gene ambiguous. The CDR3 is made up of 16 amino acids. The germline CDR1 and CDR2 sequences are MNHNS and SASEGT. Trimming took off 4 bases at V and 2 bases at J, with 14 bases between the two ends. The CDR3 sequence: CASSGRTPTTNEKLFF. The CDR3 nucleotides are TGTGCCAGCAGTGGGCGGACTCCTACTACTAATGAAAAACTGTTTTTT.

This chain joins TRBV7-2 and TRBJ1-6; unclear D gene. This CDR3 comprises 14 residues. Per the germline V gene, CDR1 is SGHTA and CDR2 is FQGNSA. V was pared by 1 base and J by 8 bases, with 9 bases between. CDR3 bases: TGTGCCAGCAGCTTAGATGTGGGGTATTCACCCCTCCACTTT. It yields the protein CASSLDVGYSPLHF.

This rearrangement joins TRBV7-2 to TRBJ2-3; D is undetermined. The CDR3 sequence is 14 residues long. The germline V gene has CDR1 SGHTA and CDR2 FQGNSA. V was cut by 6 bases and J by 0 bases, with 10 bases left in between. CDR3 nucleotides: TGTGCCAGCAGAGGTCCGGTAAGCACAGATACGCAGTATTTT. This codes for CASRGPVSTDTQYF.

The V gene is TRBV24-1, the J gene TRBJ1-5; a weak D match, TRBD1 (5 bases). The CDR3 has 15 amino acids. V was cut by 6 bases and J by 7 bases, with 18 bases left in between. Germline CDR1 KGHDR, CDR2 SFDVKD. This CDR3 is CATSPGDANGQPQHF. CDR3 nucleotide sequence: TGTGCCACCAGTCCCGGGGACGCTAACGGGCAGCCCCAGCATTTT.

Of note for this clone: Different DNA sequences within this sample yield the same CDR3. This chain joins TRBV5-1 and TRBJ2-5; 10 nucleotides match TRBD1. CDR3 size: 15 residues. J was trimmed by 5 bases and V by 0 bases; bases with no gene match: 4. In germline, CDR1 is SGHRS, CDR2 YFSETQ. This CDR3 is CASSLGQGAGETQYF. CDR3 in DNA: TGCGCCAGCAGCTTGGGACAGGGGGCGGGGGAGACCCAGTACTTC.

This clone was recorded only once. V and J are TRBV9 and TRBJ2-1, with 7 bases fitting TRBD1. After removal of 6 bases from V and 5 bases from J, the junction contained 5 bases not matched to a gene. The length of the CDR3 is 13 residues. Germline assignment: CDR1 SGDLS and CDR2 YYNGEE. The CDR3 here is CASNRDSNNEQFF. CDR3 in DNA: TGTGCCAGCAACCGGGACAGTAACAATGAGCAGTTCTTC.

The V gene is TRBV24-1, the J gene TRBJ2-3; the D gene is possibly TRBD1 (5 bases). The CDR3 contains 15 residues. Germline-derived CDR1 and CDR2 are KGHDR and SFDVKD. Trimming took off 5 bases at V and 2 bases at J, with 13 bases between the two ends. The CDR3: CATSVGSGHTDTQYF. Here the CDR3 DNA reads TGTGCCACCAGTGTAGGGTCTGGACACACAGATACGCAGTATTTT.

This chain joins TRBV7-2 and TRBJ1-3; D not certain. The length of the CDR3 is 17 residues. Germline-derived CDR1 and CDR2 are SGHTA and FQGNSA. Trimming took off 5 bases at V and 4 bases at J, with 21 bases between the two ends. The DNA of the CDR3 is TGTGCCAGCAGCCCCGGCCAGTGGCAGCTCGGCGGAAACACCATATATTTT. As protein: CASSPGQWQLGGNTIYF.